The 20 T cell receptor beta chains listed next were all sequenced from one sample in a study of blood T cell repertoires in COVID-19. Sequencing was performed with immunoSEQ multiplex PCR; in TCRdb, only in-frame clones are kept and a portion is missing. The data hold 320,000 or so clones, with less than 85% observed a single time. The sequenced sample was PBMCs or T cells enriched from blood (not recorded which). These receptors all come from a woman aged 25 to 39 who had been exposed to COVID-19.

V and J are TRBV6-5 and TRBJ2-7; D possibly corresponds to TRBD1 (5 bases). CDR3 length: 13 residues. V was trimmed by 2 bases and J by 1 base, leaving 6 bases between them. The V gene's germline CDR1 is MNHEY and CDR2 SVGAGI. The CDR3 DNA reads TGTGCCAGCAGTTACCGGACATCCTACGAGCAGTACTTC. It codes for CASSYRTSYEQYF.

This clone was seen just once. This sequence joins TRBV24-1 and TRBJ2-1; TRBD1 agrees at 7 bases. Trimming cost V 3 bases and J 0 bases; bases outside gene matches: 4. Germline V gene sequence: CDR1 KGHDR, CDR2 SFDVKD. CDR3 length: 16 residues. The chain's CDR3 is CATSDRQGSSYNEQFF. DNA of the CDR3: TGTGCCACCAGTGATCGACAGGGATCCTCCTACAATGAGCAGTTCTTC.

The chain combines TRBV30 with TRBJ1-6; no firm D call. The CDR3 sequence is 17 residues long. The germline CDR1 and CDR2 sequences are GTSNPN and SVGIG (reference sequence). The germline V and J ends were trimmed by 0 bases and 8 bases, with 20 bases remaining between them. The CDR3 DNA is TGTGCCTGGAGTGTACAGCCCTCCTATTCCCCTGATTCACCCCTCCACTTT. Translation: CAWSVQPSYSPDSPLHF. Using reference TRBV30 and TRBJ1-6 for the parts outside the CDR3, the full variable domain is SQTIHQWPATLVQPVGSPLSLECTVEGTSNPNLYWYRQAAGRGLQLLFYSVGIGQISSEVPQNLSASRPQDRQFILSSKKLLLSDSGFYLCAWSVQPSYSPDSPLHFGNGTRLTVT.

The V and J genes are TRBV30 and TRBJ2-1; no clear D. Trimming shortened V by 0 bases and J by 4 bases, and 7 bases separated the two germline ends. CDR3 size: 13 residues. Germline CDR1 reads GTSNPN; CDR2 reads SVGIG (reference sequence). CDR3 DNA sequence: TGTGCCTGGAGTGTATACCGGTACAATGAGCAGTTCTTC. Translation: CAWSVYRYNEQFF.

The CDR3: CASSSQGLGNSPLHF. CDR3 coding DNA: TGTGCCAGCAGCTCACAGGGCTTGGGGAATTCACCCCTCCACTTT. V usage is TRBV7-3 and J usage is TRBJ1-6; D perhaps matches TRBD1 (6 bases). V was cut by 4 bases and J by 7 bases, with 14 bases left in between. CDR3 length: 15 amino acids. In germline, CDR1 is SGHTA, CDR2 FQGTGA.

This CDR3 reads CAWRYRRGSSYEQYF. Written as DNA, the CDR3 is TGTGCCTGGAGGTACCGCCGGGGTAGCTCCTACGAGCAGTACTTC. The chain employs TRBV30 and TRBJ2-7, with a weak D call TRBD2 (5 bases). Germline values: CDR1 GTSNPN, CDR2 SVGIG (reference sequence). The CDR3 consists of 15 residues. The V gene lost 3 bases and the J gene lost 0 bases, with 15 bases spanning the gap.

This clone appeared a single time. The chain carries TRBV7-6 and TRBJ1-4; D unresolved. V was trimmed by 3 bases and J by 5 bases, leaving 7 bases between them. CDR1 and CDR2 (germline): SGHVS, FNYEAQ. This CDR3 is 13 amino acids long. CDR3 in amino acids: CASSFFVNEKLFF. CDR3 nucleotide sequence: TGTGCCAGCAGCTTTTTCGTAAATGAAAAACTGTTTTTT.

The chain couples TRBV28 to TRBJ1-5; 9 positions agree with TRBD1. Germline assignment: CDR1 MDHEN and CDR2 SYDVKM. The J segment lost 6 bases and the V segment lost 5 bases, leaving 11 bases of the junction unmatched. The CDR3 is made up of 16 amino acids. CDR3 coding DNA: TGTGCCAGCAGTCGAGACGGGACAGGGTCCCCTCAGCCCCAGCATTTT. Protein: CASSRDGTGSPQPQHF.

This sequence joins TRBV6-5 and TRBJ2-5; 7 nucleotides match TRBD1. CDR3 length: 15 amino acids. V trimming: 6 bases; J trimming: 5 bases; junction bases outside the gene matches: 12. The germline V gene has CDR1 MNHEY and CDR2 SVGAGI. The CDR3 is CASRLQGVGWETQYF. Here the CDR3 DNA reads TGTGCCAGCAGACTTCAGGGGGTGGGTTGGGAGACCCAGTACTTC.

A single count supports this clone. The V call is TRBV3-1 (or the pseudogene TRBV3-2), the J call TRBJ2-7; 16 bases agree with TRBD2. CDR1 and CDR2 from the germline V gene are LGHDT and YNNKEL (reference sequence). With 3 bases clipped from V and 0 bases from J, the junction kept 2 bases outside the gene matches. This CDR3 spans 17 amino acids. This CDR3 reads CASSHGTSGRVSYEQYF. The CDR3 region has the DNA TGTGCCAGCAGCCATGGGACTAGCGGGAGGGTCTCCTACGAGCAGTACTTC.

V usage is TRBV18 and J usage is TRBJ1-3; D might be TRBD1 (6 bases). The CDR3 consists of 14 residues. The V gene's germline CDR1 is KGHSH and CDR2 LQKENI. V was clipped by 7 bases and J by 3 bases, with 13 bases between them. CDR3 in DNA: TGTGCCAGCTTCACAGGGATGGGTGGAAACACCATATATTTT. It is translated as CASFTGMGGNTIYF.

The V call is TRBV6-5, the J call TRBJ1-1; TRBD1 matches 7 bases. This CDR3 is 15 amino acids long. Per germline, CDR1 MNHEY and CDR2 SVGAGI. With 4 bases clipped from V and 5 bases from J, the junction kept 10 bases outside the gene matches. This CDR3 is CASSLGQTLRTEAFF. CDR3 DNA sequence: TGTGCCAGCAGTTTGGGACAGACCCTTAGGACTGAAGCTTTCTTT.

The V call is TRBV7-3, the J call TRBJ2-2, with 10 bases lining up with TRBD1. The CDR3 length is 15 residues. Germline CDR1 reads SGHTA; CDR2 reads FQGTGA. J was trimmed by 7 bases and V by 5 bases; bases with no gene match: 7. The CDR3 loop is CASSQDRGHHGELFF. Written as DNA, the CDR3 is TGTGCCAGCAGCCAAGACAGGGGGCATCACGGGGAGCTGTTTTTT.

The genes are TRBV28 and TRBJ1-5; D is undetermined. Deletions cut 1 base from V and 6 bases from J, with 13 bases between. In germline, CDR1 is MDHEN, CDR2 SYDVKM. The CDR3 length is 15 residues. CDR3 region: CASSLSEAGVQPQHF. For the CDR3, the DNA is TGTGCCAGCAGTTTATCGGAGGCTGGGGTTCAGCCCCAGCATTTT.

This chain links TRBV28 with TRBJ1-5; 8 bases align to TRBD1. Germline V gene sequence: CDR1 MDHEN, CDR2 SYDVKM. This CDR3 is 15 amino acids long. V shed 6 bases and J 2 bases; nucleotides not matched to a gene: 6. The CDR3 sequence is CASRGTGLRNQPQHF. The CDR3 nucleotides are TGTGCCAGCAGGGGGACAGGTCTTCGCAATCAGCCCCAGCATTTT.

The rearrangement joins TRBV19 to TRBJ2-6, with TRBD2 as a possible D gene (6 bases). Germline assignment: CDR1 LNHDA and CDR2 SQIVND (reference sequence). This CDR3 region has 20 residues. V lost 4 bases to trimming and J lost 0 bases, with 22 bases between them. This CDR3 reads CASSTQPPGLPYSGANVLTF. The CDR3, as DNA: TGTGCCAGTAGTACCCAACCCCCGGGACTCCCGTACTCTGGGGCCAACGTCCTGACTTTC.

The rearrangement joins TRBV11-3 to TRBJ2-1; weak D call: TRBD1 (5 bases). V shed 3 bases and J shed 0 bases, with 9 bases lying between them. CDR3 length equals 15 residues. The germline V gene encodes CDR1 SGHNT and CDR2 YENEEA. This CDR3 is CASSFRANSYNEQFF. In DNA form, the CDR3 reads TGTGCCAGCAGCTTCAGGGCGAACTCCTACAATGAGCAGTTCTTC.

J is TRBJ2-3 and V is TRBV3-1 (or the pseudogene TRBV3-2); 7 bases agree with TRBD2. There are 16 residues in the CDR3. Germline values: CDR1 LGHDT, CDR2 YNNKEL (reference sequence). V gave up 1 base and J gave up 0 bases; unmatched junction bases: 4. CDR3 coding DNA: TGTGCCAGCAGCCAAGGCAGCGGGGCGAGCACAGATACGCAGTATTTT. This sequence encodes CASSQGSGASTDTQYF.

In its sample, this clone was seen a few times. The chain recombines TRBV28 with TRBJ1-2; 8 positions match TRBD1. V lost 6 bases, J lost 4 bases, and 7 bases stayed unmatched. The CDR3 runs 14 residues. Per germline, CDR1 MDHEN and CDR2 SYDVKM. Here the CDR3 DNA reads TGTGCCAGCAGAATCGGGACAGGCAGCTATGGCTACACCTTC. It translates to CASRIGTGSYGYTF.

V is TRBV7-3 and J is TRBJ1-5; 7 bases are shared with TRBD1. Germline V CDR1 and CDR2: SGHTA, FQGTGA. CDR3 length: 17 residues. With V trimmed by 5 bases and J by 7 bases, 17 bases remained unmatched. CDR3 coding DNA: TGTGCCAGCAGCCCTAGGGGGCGAAGTCCCGTAGGACAGCCCCAGCATTTT. This sequence encodes CASSPRGRSPVGQPQHF.